Given below is one TCR beta chain in context. Its antigen is not identified. This entry comes from a study of T cell responses to AZD1222 COVID-19 vaccine. Study findings and constraints: Along spike, vaccine-associated CD4 TCRs were found throughout, with dominance at 160-218 and 743-854.

The assay was immunoSEQ multiplex PCR, and TCRdb's table has in-frame clones only and misses some. The repertoire includes about 170,000 clones, about 90% of them detected once, and more than 3.5% sits in the top ten. From germline, CDR1 is SGHAT and CDR2 FQNNGV. V gave up 5 bases and J gave up 4 bases; unmatched junction bases: 6. The CDR3 extends over 17 amino acids. This TCR was recovered from an adult who received the MenACWY meningococcal vaccine as a control. This chain joins TRBV11-2 and TRBJ2-1; 15 bases match TRBD2. This sample comprised peripheral blood, obtained 28 days after the second dose of the MenACWY control vaccine. The CDR3 DNA reads TGTGCCAGCAGCCTAGGACTAGCGGGAGGGCCTTACAATGAGCAGTTCTTC. Translated: CASSLGLAGGPYNEQFF.